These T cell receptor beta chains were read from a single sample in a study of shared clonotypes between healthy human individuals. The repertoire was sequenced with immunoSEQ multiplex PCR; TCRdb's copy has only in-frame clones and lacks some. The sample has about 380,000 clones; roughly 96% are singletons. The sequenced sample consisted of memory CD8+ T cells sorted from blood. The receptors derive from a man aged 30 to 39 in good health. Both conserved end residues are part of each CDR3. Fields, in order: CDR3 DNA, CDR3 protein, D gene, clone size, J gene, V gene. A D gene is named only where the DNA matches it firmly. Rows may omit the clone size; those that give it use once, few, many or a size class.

cdr3_nt: TGTGCCAGCAGCCTCGGGACTAGCGGGAACACAGATACGCAGTATTTT; cdr3_aa: CASSLGTSGNTDTQYF; d_call: TRBD2; clone_size: once; j_call: TRBJ2-3; v_call: TRBV9
cdr3_nt: TGTGCCAGCAGTTTTGGGACTAGCGGGAGTTTGGGCACAGATACGCAGTATTTT; cdr3_aa: CASSFGTSGSLGTDTQYF; d_call: TRBD2; clone_size: -; j_call: TRBJ2-3; v_call: TRBV28
cdr3_nt: TGTGCCAGCAGCCAGGGTTGGGGGAGCGGGAGGGCCAATGAGCAGTTCTTC; cdr3_aa: CASSQGWGSGRANEQFF; d_call: TRBD2; clone_size: -; j_call: TRBJ2-1; v_call: TRBV28
cdr3_nt: TGTGCCAGTAGTCCCGGACAGGGGAGCAGTGGCAATCAGCCCCAGCATTTT; cdr3_aa: CASSPGQGSSGNQPQHF; d_call: TRBD1; clone_size: -; j_call: TRBJ1-5; v_call: TRBV19
cdr3_nt: TGTGCCAGCAGCTTAATTGGACTAGCCGGCACCGGGGAGCTGTTTTTT; cdr3_aa: CASSLIGLAGTGELFF; d_call: TRBD2; clone_size: -; j_call: TRBJ2-2; v_call: TRBV7-6
cdr3_nt: TGTGCCAGCAGCCAAGAACGTAAACAGGGGGCCGGGGAGCTGTTTTTT; cdr3_aa: CASSQERKQGAGELFF; d_call: TRBD1; clone_size: -; j_call: TRBJ2-2; v_call: TRBV4-2
cdr3_nt: TGTGCCAGCAGTGAAGGGTTCGGTTTTTGGGAGACCCAGTACTTC; cdr3_aa: CASSEGFGFWETQYF; d_call: -; clone_size: -; j_call: TRBJ2-5; v_call: TRBV2
cdr3_nt: TGTGCCAGCAGGTTCGAGCGGGAGCGGAATGAGCAGTTCTTC; cdr3_aa: CASRFERERNEQFF; d_call: TRBD2; clone_size: -; j_call: TRBJ2-1; v_call: TRBV2
cdr3_nt: TGCACCAGCAGCTTTCAGGAGCAGTACTTC; cdr3_aa: CTSSFQEQYF; d_call: -; clone_size: -; j_call: TRBJ2-7; v_call: TRBV1
cdr3_nt: TGCGCCAGCAGACGCAACCGAAGATTCTATGGCTACACCTTC; cdr3_aa: CASRRNRRFYGYTF; d_call: -; clone_size: -; j_call: TRBJ1-2; v_call: TRBV23-1
cdr3_nt: TGCGCCAGCGGGGGGGCGGAGCTTCTCGGGGAGCTGTTTTTT; cdr3_aa: CASGGAELLGELFF; d_call: -; clone_size: -; j_call: TRBJ2-2; v_call: TRBV5-1
cdr3_nt: TGTGCCAGCCGATCAGTCCGAATTAACTATGGCTACACCTTC; cdr3_aa: CASRSVRINYGYTF; d_call: -; clone_size: once; j_call: TRBJ1-2; v_call: TRBV28
cdr3_nt: TGTGCCAGCTCACCCCTTTGGACAGGGTGGGACACAGATACGCAGTATTTT; cdr3_aa: CASSPLWTGWDTDTQYF; d_call: TRBD1; clone_size: once; j_call: TRBJ2-3; v_call: TRBV18
cdr3_nt: TGTGCCAGCAGTTACTCGAAAGGGACCCAGTACTTC; cdr3_aa: CASSYSKGTQYF; d_call: -; clone_size: -; j_call: TRBJ2-5; v_call: TRBV6-5
cdr3_nt: TGTGCCAGCTCTCCCTTGACTAGCGGGAGAGCAGATACGCAGTATTTT; cdr3_aa: CASSPLTSGRADTQYF; d_call: TRBD2; clone_size: -; j_call: TRBJ2-3; v_call: TRBV18
cdr3_nt: TGTGCCAGCAAGAGGGGCGTAGAAGGAGCAGCTTTCTTT; cdr3_aa: CASKRGVEGAAFF; d_call: -; clone_size: once; j_call: TRBJ1-1; v_call: TRBV6-5
cdr3_nt: TGCGCCAGCAGCCAAGAAACAGGCACTGAAGCTTTCTTT; cdr3_aa: CASSQETGTEAFF; d_call: -; clone_size: -; j_call: TRBJ1-1; v_call: TRBV4-1
cdr3_nt: TGTGCCAGTAGACCAGGGATCCCTTTGAACACTGAAGCTTTCTTT; cdr3_aa: CASRPGIPLNTEAFF; d_call: -; clone_size: -; j_call: TRBJ1-1; v_call: TRBV19
cdr3_nt: TGTGCCAGCTCACCCGGCGTTGATGAAGCTTTCTTT; cdr3_aa: CASSPGVDEAFF; d_call: -; clone_size: -; j_call: TRBJ1-1; v_call: TRBV18
cdr3_nt: TGTGCCAGCAGTGAAACAGGGCAGGGAAGCTACGAGCAGTACTTC; cdr3_aa: CASSETGQGSYEQYF; d_call: -; clone_size: -; j_call: TRBJ2-7; v_call: TRBV25-1
cdr3_nt: TGTGCCAGCACTCGACTAACTAGCACAGATACGCAGTATTTT; cdr3_aa: CASTRLTSTDTQYF; d_call: -; clone_size: -; j_call: TRBJ2-3; v_call: TRBV2
cdr3_nt: TGCGCCAGCAGCTTGGATGGCAGCTCCTACAATGAGCAGTTCTTC; cdr3_aa: CASSLDGSSYNEQFF; d_call: -; clone_size: once; j_call: TRBJ2-1; v_call: TRBV5-1
cdr3_nt: TGTGCCAGCAGTTTAGGGCGGCAAGGGGTCTACGAGCAGTACTTC; cdr3_aa: CASSLGRQGVYEQYF; d_call: -; clone_size: -; j_call: TRBJ2-7; v_call: TRBV28
cdr3_nt: TGTGCCAGCAGTGTTATCGGGGCAGCCACTGAAGCTTTCTTT; cdr3_aa: CASSVIGAATEAFF; d_call: -; clone_size: -; j_call: TRBJ1-1; v_call: TRBV27
cdr3_nt: TGCGCCAGCAGGCCCTACAGGGCCCAAGAGACCCAGTACTTC; cdr3_aa: CASRPYRAQETQYF; d_call: -; clone_size: -; j_call: TRBJ2-5; v_call: TRBV5-1
cdr3_nt: TGTGCCATCACGGTGGTGCAGTACTTC; cdr3_aa: CAITVVQYF; d_call: -; clone_size: -; j_call: TRBJ2-7; v_call: TRBV10-3
cdr3_nt: TGTGCCAGCAGTTTCGGACTAGCGGCTTACGAGCAGTACTTC; cdr3_aa: CASSFGLAAYEQYF; d_call: TRBD2; clone_size: -; j_call: TRBJ2-7; v_call: TRBV28
cdr3_nt: TGTGCCAGCAGTACCGGGACTAGCGGCTCCTACGAGCAGTACTTC; cdr3_aa: CASSTGTSGSYEQYF; d_call: TRBD2; clone_size: -; j_call: TRBJ2-7; v_call: TRBV6-1
cdr3_nt: TGTGCCATCAGTGGGACCGGGACAGGGGTAGAGCAGTACTTC; cdr3_aa: CAISGTGTGVEQYF; d_call: TRBD1; clone_size: once; j_call: TRBJ2-5; v_call: TRBV10-3
cdr3_nt: TGTGCCAGCAGCTTTTTGTACGAGCAGTACTTC; cdr3_aa: CASSFLYEQYF; d_call: -; clone_size: -; j_call: TRBJ2-7; v_call: TRBV11-2
cdr3_nt: TGTGCCAGCATGCTCGGCACAGATACGCGGTATTTT; cdr3_aa: CASMLGTDTRYF; d_call: -; clone_size: -; j_call: TRBJ2-3; v_call: TRBV6-1
cdr3_nt: TGTGCCAGCACTCACCCGGGACTAGCGGGGACGAACACCGGGGAGCTGTTTTTT; cdr3_aa: CASTHPGLAGTNTGELFF; d_call: TRBD2; clone_size: -; j_call: TRBJ2-2; v_call: TRBV7-9
cdr3_nt: TGTGCCAGCAGCTTAACGGGGGCATCCTACGAGCAGTACTTC; cdr3_aa: CASSLTGASYEQYF; d_call: -; clone_size: -; j_call: TRBJ2-7; v_call: TRBV7-2
cdr3_nt: TGTGCCAGCAGCTTGGGGGGACAGCTCTACTCTGGAAACACCATATATTTT; cdr3_aa: CASSLGGQLYSGNTIYF; d_call: TRBD1; clone_size: -; j_call: TRBJ1-3; v_call: TRBV5-4
cdr3_nt: TGTGCCAGCAGCTTAGTTGAGCGCAATGAGCAGTTCTTC; cdr3_aa: CASSLVERNEQFF; d_call: -; clone_size: -; j_call: TRBJ2-1; v_call: TRBV7-2
cdr3_nt: TGTGCCAGCAGCTGGGGACAGGGAACCGGGGAGCTGTTTTTT; cdr3_aa: CASSWGQGTGELFF; d_call: TRBD1; clone_size: -; j_call: TRBJ2-2; v_call: TRBV5-6
cdr3_nt: TGTGCCAGCAGCGACCAAGGTTTTGCCAAAAACATTCAGTACTTC; cdr3_aa: CASSDQGFAKNIQYF; d_call: -; clone_size: -; j_call: TRBJ2-4; v_call: TRBV2
cdr3_nt: TGTGCCAGCCGAGGAGTACGACTCACAGATACGCAGTATTTT; cdr3_aa: CASRGVRLTDTQYF; d_call: -; clone_size: -; j_call: TRBJ2-3; v_call: TRBV6-1
cdr3_nt: TGTGCCAGCAAGGCCAGGGGGTTGAACACTGAAGCTTTCTTT; cdr3_aa: CASKARGLNTEAFF; d_call: TRBD1; clone_size: -; j_call: TRBJ1-1; v_call: TRBV6-1
cdr3_nt: TGTGCCTGGAGTGTACAGGATCAAGAGACCCAGTACTTC; cdr3_aa: CAWSVQDQETQYF; d_call: -; clone_size: -; j_call: TRBJ2-5; v_call: TRBV30